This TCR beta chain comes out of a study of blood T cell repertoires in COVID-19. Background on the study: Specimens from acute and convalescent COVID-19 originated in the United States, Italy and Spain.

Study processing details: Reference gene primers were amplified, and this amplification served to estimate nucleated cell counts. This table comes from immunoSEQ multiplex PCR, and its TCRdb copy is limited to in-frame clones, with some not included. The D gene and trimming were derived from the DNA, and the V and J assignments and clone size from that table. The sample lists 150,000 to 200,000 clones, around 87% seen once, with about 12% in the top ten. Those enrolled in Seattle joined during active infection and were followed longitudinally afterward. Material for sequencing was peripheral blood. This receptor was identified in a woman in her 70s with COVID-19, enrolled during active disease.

CDR3 in DNA: TGTGCCAGCAGTTACTCGGGACAGGGTGGCAATCAGCCCCAGCATTTT. Translated: CASSYSGQGGNQPQHF. The chain combines TRBV6-7 with TRBJ1-5; TRBD1 matches 9 bases. TRBV6-7 is noted as an ORF with a role that remains uncertain. J was trimmed by 2 bases and V by 0 bases; bases with no gene match: 2. This CDR3 has 16 residues.